Here is one T cell receptor beta chain with its context. What it binds is unknown. The junction and the germline gene differ at one end; a read error may be behind it. Co-extraction of RNA and DNA was performed on roughly 20-31 mg of unsorted bulk tissue. These data originate in a study of tumor-infiltrating lymphocytes in primary liver carcinoma. Study-wide background: Patients comprised men and women whose ages fell between 30 and 69 years. Samples gave roughly 3.5 to 7.13 million productive TCRbeta reads, similar across tissue types. General study findings and limits: Only about 8-25% of top clones were detected in each of the five tumor regions.

Germline V gene data show CDR1 as MNHNS and CDR2 as SASEGT. The CDR3 spans 16 residues. The input was around 500 ng total RNA; TCR beta cDNA was made from it with a constant-region primer. ARM-PCR was slightly modified, and three nested multiplex PCR rounds with it gave rise to the TCR beta libraries. Each of the first two PCR rounds ran approximately 9 cycles with TRBV1-TRBV30 forward and C-beta reverse primers. From the multiplex PCR reads, TCRdb called clonotypes with MiXCR, one entry per CDR3 protein. The sample holds around 71,000 distinct CDR3 sequences, 71% seen once. The chain carries TRBV6-1 and TRBJ2-1, with D perhaps TRBD2 (6 bases). Material: liver tumor tissue from sampling region 4. Subset defined: tumor region T4, right-lateral pole. The TCR was taken from a woman in her sixties with primary liver carcinoma and hepatitis B virus infection. The CDR3 sequence: CASSEFGGCGYNGQFF. CDR3 in DNA: TGTGCCAGCAGTGAATTTGGGGGGTGCGGCTACAATGGGCAGTTCTTC.